Listed here is a single T cell receptor beta chain. Its cognate antigen is unknown. TCR alpha and beta CDR3s were amplified from mRNA by semiquantitative ARM-PCR. Exponential amplification used communal superprimers after tagged nested gene-specific primers in ARM-PCR. Via MiXCR, TCRdb re-called the multiplex PCR reads, giving one row per CDR3 protein. The sample has 13,000 or so distinct CDR3 sequences, around 70% seen once. The Th1 cells were the flow-through after CD25, CD56 and CD294 bead selections. These data are taken from a study of relationships among human T cell subsets. Germline V gives CDR1 MDHEN, CDR2 SYDVKM. The CDR3 is 14 residues long. J gave up 5 bases and V 4 bases, and 5 bases lay outside the gene matches. Points from the study as a whole: Many CDR3s were shared across Th1, Th2 and regulatory subsets. Over 55% of CD8+ cytotoxic sequences came from clones with over 100 reads. Across seven subsets, gene usage, CDR3 length and N-additions did not differ significantly.

Input material: CD4+ Th1 cells sorted from blood. The J gene is TRBJ2-3, the V gene TRBV28; 8 nucleotides align to TRBD1. This clonotype was obtained from a man in his forties in good health. CDR3 residues: CASSSGQAVDTQYF. DNA of the CDR3: TGTGCCAGCAGTTCGGGACAGGCGGTAGATACGCAGTATTTT.